This T cell receptor beta chain is drawn from a study of response to subunit inactivated influenza vaccine. Regarding the study as a whole: Few new T cells, the authors suggested, are recruited by each seasonal influenza vaccination.

This clonotype turned up a few times. Its antigen is still unknown. A single record per CDR3 protein comes from TCRdb applying MiXCR to the RT-PCR reads. The sample shows over 400,000 distinct CDR3 sequences, over 9.5% of them seen only once. Germline values: CDR1 MGHRA, CDR2 YSYEKL. The CDR3 runs to 15 residues. The V gene end was trimmed by 2 bases and the J gene end by 4 bases; junction bases not matched to a gene: 2. The sample was PBMCs from blood, taken about 40 days after vaccination. This rearrangement joins TRBV4-1 to TRBJ2-5; TRBD2 agrees at 12 bases. This TCR derives from a man in his fifties who received an inactivated influenza vaccine. The CDR3 sequence is CASSQLGLAGETQYF. The CDR3 nucleotides read TGCGCCAGCAGCCAATTGGGACTAGCGGGAGAGACCCAGTACTTC.